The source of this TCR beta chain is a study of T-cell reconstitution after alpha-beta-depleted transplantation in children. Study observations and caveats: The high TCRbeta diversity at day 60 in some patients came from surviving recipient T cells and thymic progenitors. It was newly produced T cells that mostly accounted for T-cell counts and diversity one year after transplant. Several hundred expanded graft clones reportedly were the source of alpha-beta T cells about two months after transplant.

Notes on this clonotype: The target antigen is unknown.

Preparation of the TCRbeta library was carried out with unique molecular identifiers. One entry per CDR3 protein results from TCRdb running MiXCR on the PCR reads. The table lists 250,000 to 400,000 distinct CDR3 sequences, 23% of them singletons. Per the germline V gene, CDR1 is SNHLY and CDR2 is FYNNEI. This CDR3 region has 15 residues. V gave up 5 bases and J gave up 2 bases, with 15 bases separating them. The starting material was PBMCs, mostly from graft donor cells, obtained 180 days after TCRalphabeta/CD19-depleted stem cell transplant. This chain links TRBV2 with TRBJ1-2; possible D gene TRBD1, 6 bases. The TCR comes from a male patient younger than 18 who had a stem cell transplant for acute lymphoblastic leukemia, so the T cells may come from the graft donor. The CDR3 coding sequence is TGTGCCAGCAGTCAAGGGACAATCAAAAACTATGGCTACACCTTC. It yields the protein CASSQGTIKNYGYTF.